This TCR beta chain was documented in a study of cytomegalovirus exposure and HLA in healthy donors. The PCR employed 60 Vbeta primers together with 13 Jbeta primers. The table came from immunoSEQ multiplex PCR; TCRdb's copy has only in-frame clones and leaves some out. The top ten clones hold approximately 4.5% of a sample with about 130,000 clones, roughly 82% of them seen once. V was cut by 3 bases and J by 7 bases, with 13 bases left in between. The CDR3 has 13 residues. CDR1 SGHDN and CDR2 FVKESK come from the germline V gene. The receptor comes from a male donor in good health and CMV-seropositive. Material: PBMCs. The V gene is TRBV14, the J gene TRBJ2-7; maybe TRBD2 (6 bases). CDR3 coding DNA: TGTGCCAGCAGCCAGAACGGGGGAGGAGAGCAGTACTTC. Protein product: CASSQNGGGEQYF.